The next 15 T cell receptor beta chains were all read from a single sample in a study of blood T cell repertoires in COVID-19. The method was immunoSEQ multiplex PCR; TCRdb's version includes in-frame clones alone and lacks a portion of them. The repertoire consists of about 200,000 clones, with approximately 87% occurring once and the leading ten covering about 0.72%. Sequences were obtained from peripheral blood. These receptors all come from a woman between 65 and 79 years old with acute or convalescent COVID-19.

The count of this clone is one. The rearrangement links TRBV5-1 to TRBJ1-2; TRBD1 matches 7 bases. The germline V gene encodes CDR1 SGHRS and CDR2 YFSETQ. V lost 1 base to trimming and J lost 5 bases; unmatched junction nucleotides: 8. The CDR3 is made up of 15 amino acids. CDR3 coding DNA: TGCGCCAGCAGCTTGCTAGGGGGCCCCGGGTATGGCTACACCTTC. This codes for CASSLLGGPGYGYTF. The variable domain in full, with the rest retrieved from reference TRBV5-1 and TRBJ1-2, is KAGVTQTPRYLIKTRGQQVTLSCSPISGHRSVSWYQQTPGQGLQFLFEYFSETQRNKGNFPGRFSGRQFSNSRSEMNVSTLELGDSALYLCASSLLGGPGYGYTFGSGTRLTVV.

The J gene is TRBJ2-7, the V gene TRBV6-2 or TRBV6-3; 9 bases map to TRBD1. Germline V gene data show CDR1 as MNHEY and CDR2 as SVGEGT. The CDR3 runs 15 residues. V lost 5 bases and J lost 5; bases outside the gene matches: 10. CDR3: CASSDRQGVRNEQYF. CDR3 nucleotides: TGTGCCAGCAGTGACCGACAGGGGGTAAGAAACGAGCAGTACTTC.

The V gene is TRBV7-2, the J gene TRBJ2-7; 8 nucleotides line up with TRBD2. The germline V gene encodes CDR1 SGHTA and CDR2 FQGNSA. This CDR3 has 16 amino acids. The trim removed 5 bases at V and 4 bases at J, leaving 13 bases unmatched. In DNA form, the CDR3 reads TGTGCCAGCAGCCCGTCCCGGGAGGGGCGGCGATACGAGCAGTACTTC. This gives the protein CASSPSREGRRYEQYF.

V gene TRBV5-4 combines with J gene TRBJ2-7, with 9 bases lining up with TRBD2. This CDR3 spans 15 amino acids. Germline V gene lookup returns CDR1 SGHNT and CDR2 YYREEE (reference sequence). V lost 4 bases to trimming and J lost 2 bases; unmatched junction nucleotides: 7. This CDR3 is CASSTERGEAYEQYF. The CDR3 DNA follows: TGTGCCAGCAGCACCGAGCGGGGGGAGGCCTACGAGCAGTACTTC.

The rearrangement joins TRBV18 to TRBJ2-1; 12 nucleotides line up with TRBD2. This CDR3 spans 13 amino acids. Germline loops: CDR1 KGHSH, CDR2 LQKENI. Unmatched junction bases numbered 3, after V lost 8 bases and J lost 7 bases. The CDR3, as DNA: TGTGCCAGCGCTAGCGGGAGGGCAAATGAGCAGTTCTTC. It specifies CASASGRANEQFF.

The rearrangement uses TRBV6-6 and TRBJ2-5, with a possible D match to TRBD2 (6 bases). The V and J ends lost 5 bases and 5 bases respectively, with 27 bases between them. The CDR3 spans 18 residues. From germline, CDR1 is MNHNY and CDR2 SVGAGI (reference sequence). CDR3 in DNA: TGTGCCAGCAGTCCGCTGACTAGTCTAGTAGGGAGATTTGAGACCCAGTACTTC. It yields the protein CASSPLTSLVGRFETQYF.

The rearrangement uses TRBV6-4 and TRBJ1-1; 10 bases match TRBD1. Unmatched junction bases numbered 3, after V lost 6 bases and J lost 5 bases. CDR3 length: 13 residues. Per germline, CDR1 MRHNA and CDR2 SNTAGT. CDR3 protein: CASRGQGKTEAFF. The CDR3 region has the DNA TGTGCCAGCAGGGGACAGGGGAAGACTGAAGCTTTCTTT.

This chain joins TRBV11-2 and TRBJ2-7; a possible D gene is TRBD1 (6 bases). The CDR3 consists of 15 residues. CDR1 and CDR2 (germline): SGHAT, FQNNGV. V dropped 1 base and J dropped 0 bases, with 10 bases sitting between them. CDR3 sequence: CASSLGQATSYEQYF. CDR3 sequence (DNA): TGTGCCAGCAGCTTAGGACAGGCCACCTCCTACGAGCAGTACTTC.

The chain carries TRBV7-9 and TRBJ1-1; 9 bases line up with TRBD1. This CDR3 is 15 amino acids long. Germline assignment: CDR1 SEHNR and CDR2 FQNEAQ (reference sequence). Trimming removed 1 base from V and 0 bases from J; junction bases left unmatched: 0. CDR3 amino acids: CASSLGDRVNTEAFF. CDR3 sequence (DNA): TGTGCCAGCAGCTTAGGGGACAGGGTGAACACTGAAGCTTTCTTT.

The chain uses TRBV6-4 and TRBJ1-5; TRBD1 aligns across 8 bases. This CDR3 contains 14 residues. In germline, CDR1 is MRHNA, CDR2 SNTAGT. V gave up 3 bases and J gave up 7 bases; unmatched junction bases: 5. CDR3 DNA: TGTGCCAGCAGTGAACAGGGGGTCGGGCAGCCCCAGCATTTT. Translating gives CASSEQGVGQPQHF.

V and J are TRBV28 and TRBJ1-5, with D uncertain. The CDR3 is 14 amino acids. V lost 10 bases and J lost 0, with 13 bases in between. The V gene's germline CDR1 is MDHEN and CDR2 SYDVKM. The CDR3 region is CATRLPLSNQPQHF. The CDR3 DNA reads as TGTGCCACCCGACTCCCTCTTAGCAATCAGCCCCAGCATTTT.

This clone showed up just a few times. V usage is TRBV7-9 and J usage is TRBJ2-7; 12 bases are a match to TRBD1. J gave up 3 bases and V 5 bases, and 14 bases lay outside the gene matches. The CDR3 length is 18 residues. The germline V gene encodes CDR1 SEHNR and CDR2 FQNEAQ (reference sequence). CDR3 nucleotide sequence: TGTGCCAGCAGCGTCTCGCCCGGGACAGGGGGCAACTACTACGAGCAGTACTTC. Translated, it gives CASSVSPGTGGNYYEQYF.

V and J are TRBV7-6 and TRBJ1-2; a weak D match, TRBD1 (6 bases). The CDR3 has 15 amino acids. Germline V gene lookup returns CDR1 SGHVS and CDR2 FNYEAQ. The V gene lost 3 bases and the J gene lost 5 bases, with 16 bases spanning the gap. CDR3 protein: CASSLGPKGHYGYTF. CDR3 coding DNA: TGTGCCAGCAGCTTGGGGCCTAAGGGACATTATGGCTACACCTTC. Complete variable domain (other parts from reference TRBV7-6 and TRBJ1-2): GAGVSQSPRYKVTKRGQDVALRCDPISGHVSLYWYRQALGQGPEFLTYFNYEAQQDKSGLPNDRFSAERPEGSISTLTIQRTEQRDSAMYRCASSLGPKGHYGYTFGSGTRLTVV.

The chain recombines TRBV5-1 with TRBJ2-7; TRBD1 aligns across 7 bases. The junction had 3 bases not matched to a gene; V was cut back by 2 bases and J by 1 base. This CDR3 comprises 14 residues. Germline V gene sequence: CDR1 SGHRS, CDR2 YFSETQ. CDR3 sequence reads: CASSFGQVSYEQYF. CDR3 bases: TGCGCCAGCAGCTTCGGACAGGTTTCCTACGAGCAGTACTTC.

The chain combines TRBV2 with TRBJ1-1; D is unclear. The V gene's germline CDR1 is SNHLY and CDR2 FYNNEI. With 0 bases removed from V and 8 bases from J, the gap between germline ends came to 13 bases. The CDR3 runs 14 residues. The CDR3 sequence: CASSEALRGTEAFF. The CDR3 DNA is TGTGCCAGCAGTGAAGCGCTTCGGGGAACCGAAGCTTTCTTT.